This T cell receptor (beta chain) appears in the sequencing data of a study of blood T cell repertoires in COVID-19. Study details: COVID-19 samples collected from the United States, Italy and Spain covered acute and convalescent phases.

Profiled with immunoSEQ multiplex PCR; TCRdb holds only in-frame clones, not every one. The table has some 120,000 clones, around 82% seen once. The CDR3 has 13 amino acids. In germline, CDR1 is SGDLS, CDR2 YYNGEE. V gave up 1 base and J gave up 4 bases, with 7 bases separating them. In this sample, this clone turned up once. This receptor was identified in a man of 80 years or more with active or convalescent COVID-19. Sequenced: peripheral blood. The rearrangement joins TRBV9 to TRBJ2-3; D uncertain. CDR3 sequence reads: CASSVSPADTQYF. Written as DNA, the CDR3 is TGTGCCAGCAGCGTAAGCCCGGCAGATACGCAGTATTTT.